Each of the 6 T cell receptor beta chains below was sequenced from the same sample in a study of Ad26.COV2.S vaccination and SARS-CoV-2 variants. The treatment denotes: over 15 received Ad26.COV2.S at low or high dose, single or two shots; roughly five received placebo; per-sample allocation not given. Day 63 following the first vaccine or placebo injection was when the samples were taken. Assay used: immunoSEQ multiplex PCR; TCRdb lists only in-frame clones, some missing. Among about 680,000 clones listed, roughly 90% were seen once. Material: peripheral blood, obtained in a trial of Ad26.COV2.S vaccine versus placebo. These receptor sequences come from a person between 18 and 59 years old who received the Ad26.COV2.S COVID-19 vaccine or a placebo.

The chain has TRBV2 and TRBJ2-2; D is possibly TRBD1 or TRBD2 (5 bases each). The V gene lost 6 bases and the J gene lost 0 bases, with 11 bases spanning the gap. CDR3 length: 15 amino acids. Germline-derived CDR1 and CDR2 are SNHLY and FYNNEI. The CDR3 reads CASRGDAANTGELFF. The CDR3 DNA is TGTGCCAGCAGGGGGGACGCCGCGAACACCGGGGAGCTGTTTTTT.

CDR3 sequence: CASNTGSSTDTQYF. CDR3 nucleotides: TGTGCCAGCAATACAGGGAGTAGCACAGATACGCAGTATTTT. This chain links TRBV2 with TRBJ2-3; maybe TRBD1 (6 bases). CDR3 size: 14 residues. V shed 7 bases and J shed 0 bases, with 11 bases lying between them. The V gene's germline CDR1 is SNHLY and CDR2 FYNNEI.

The chain employs TRBV27 and TRBJ1-1, with D uncertain. CDR3 length: 14 residues. Looked up from germline, CDR1 is MNHEY and CDR2 is SMNVEV (reference sequence). Trimming took 6 bases from V and 4 from J, leaving 15 bases between them. CDR3 in DNA: TGTGCCAGCAGAAACACTCCCTGGAGCACTGAAGCTTTCTTT. Translated: CASRNTPWSTEAFF.

The rearrangement links TRBV11-2 to TRBJ1-2; D may be TRBD1 (6 bases). Germline V gene lookup returns CDR1 SGHAT and CDR2 FQNNGV. The CDR3 extends over 14 amino acids. The ends were cut back, 4 bases at V and 4 bases at J, with 13 bases in the middle. CDR3 loop: CASSSQGLPYGYTF. CDR3 nucleotides: TGTGCCAGCAGCTCACAGGGACTTCCCTATGGCTACACCTTC. Looking up the rest from reference TRBV11-2 and TRBJ1-2 gives the full variable domain: EAGVAQSPRYKIIEKRQSVAFWCNPISGHATLYWYQQILGQGPKLLIQFQNNGVVDDSQLPKDRFSAERLKGVDSTLKIQPAKLEDSAVYLCASSSQGLPYGYTFGSGTRLTVV.

The chain employs TRBV10-3 and TRBJ1-2; no clear D gene. CDR3 length: 14 amino acids. V shed 2 bases and J shed 0 bases, with 7 bases lying between them. Germline-derived CDR1 and CDR2 are ENHRY and SYGVKD. The CDR3 DNA is TGTGCCATCAGTGAGGGTATAGCTAACTATGGCTACACCTTC. Encoded protein: CAISEGIANYGYTF.

The chain carries TRBV15 and TRBJ1-2; no firm D call. Trimming left V 6 bases short and J 2 bases short, with 10 bases between. The CDR3 runs to 13 residues. Germline V gene data show CDR1 as LNHNV and CDR2 as YYDKDF (reference sequence). The CDR3 bases are TGTGCCACCAGGGAGTCGTGGAACTATGGCTACACCTTC. Translated, it gives CATRESWNYGYTF. Combining the CDR3 with reference TRBV15 and TRBJ1-2 gives the whole variable domain DAMVIQNPRYQVTQFGKPVTLSCSQTLNHNVMYWYQQKSSQAPKLLFHYYDKDFNNEADTPDNFQSRRPNTSFCFLDIRSPGLGDTAMYLCATRESWNYGYTFGSGTRLTVV.